This TCR beta chain is drawn from a study of T cell responses to AZD1222 COVID-19 vaccine. The germline gives CDR1 SGHRS, CDR2 YFSETQ. The CDR3 runs to 15 residues. The V end lost 6 bases, the J end lost 2 bases, and 15 bases lay between the germline ends. Here immunoSEQ multiplex PCR was the method, and the copy in TCRdb shows in-frame clones only, minus some. Among 50,000 to 75,000 clones, about 91% were seen once, and the ten largest hold 6% to 7.5%. Remarks on this clone: What it recognizes is unknown.

Recipients boosted at about 4 weeks or about 12 weeks are pooled. Study outcomes and limitations: Donors, mostly white British, included more females; clonal diversity was possibly underestimated. Repertoires were sampled only after the peak T cell response. Reportedly, nearly half the spike-specific TCRs target unmutated variant regions.

The sequence came from an adult who received the AZD1222 COVID-19 vaccine. The chain carries TRBV5-1 and TRBJ2-1, with a possible D match to TRBD2 (7 bases). The sample consisted of peripheral blood, taken 28 days after the second AZD1222 dose. The CDR3 coding sequence is TGCGCCAGCACCCCTGGCGGGGGCGCCTACAATGAGCAGTTCTTC. Protein product: CASTPGGGAYNEQFF.